This T cell receptor (beta chain) was obtained from a study of molecular identifiers for immune sequencing clone quantification. TCRdb used MiXCR to reprocess the PCR reads, holding one entry per CDR3 protein. The sample carries roughly 300,000 distinct CDR3 sequences, 24% recorded once. Trimming cost V 7 bases and J 7 bases; bases outside gene matches: 10. This CDR3 contains 15 residues. Many counts were recorded for this clonotype. Sequences were obtained from naive CD8+ T cells from blood, with Jurkat cell RNA spiked in. Noted subset: FACS-sorted CD8+CD4-CCR7+CD45RA+ naive T cells. This TCR was sampled from a human donor in good health. Some libraries in this study had Jurkat cell RNA spiked in. This rearrangement joins TRBV12-3 or TRBV12-4 to TRBJ1-4; 9 bases are a match to TRBD1. In nucleotides, the CDR3 is TGTGCCAGCACCCCCGGGACAGGGTCTTCTGAAAAACTGTTTTTT. Translating gives CASTPGTGSSEKLFF.